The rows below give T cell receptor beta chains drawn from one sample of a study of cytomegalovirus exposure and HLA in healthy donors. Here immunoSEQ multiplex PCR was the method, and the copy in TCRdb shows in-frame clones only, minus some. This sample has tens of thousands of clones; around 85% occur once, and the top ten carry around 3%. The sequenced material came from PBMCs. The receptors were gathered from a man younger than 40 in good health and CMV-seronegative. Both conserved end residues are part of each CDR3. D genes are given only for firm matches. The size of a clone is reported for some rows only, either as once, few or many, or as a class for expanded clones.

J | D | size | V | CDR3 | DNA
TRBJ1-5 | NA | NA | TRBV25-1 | CASSESPGQPQHF | TGTGCCAGCAGTGAATCACCGGGGCAGCCCCAGCATTTT
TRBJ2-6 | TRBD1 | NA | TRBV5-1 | CASSQGAISGANVLTF | TGCGCCAGCAGCCAGGGGGCTATCTCTGGGGCCAACGTCCTGACTTTC
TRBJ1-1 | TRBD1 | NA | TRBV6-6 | CASRQGGRTEAFF | TGTGCCAGCAGACAGGGGGGACGCACTGAAGCTTTCTTT
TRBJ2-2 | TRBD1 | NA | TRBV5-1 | CASSVTGGSTGELFF | TGCGCCAGCAGCGTCACAGGGGGGAGCACCGGGGAGCTGTTTTTT
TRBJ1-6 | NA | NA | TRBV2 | CASSESDRTYNSPLHF | TGTGCCAGCAGTGAGTCCGACAGAACCTATAATTCACCCCTCCACTTT
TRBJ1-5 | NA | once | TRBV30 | CAWDTGTLTNQPQHF | TGTGCCTGGGATACCGGGACACTAACCAATCAGCCCCAGCATTTT
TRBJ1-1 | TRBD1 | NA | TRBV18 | CASSEAMDRADTEAFF | TGTGCCAGCTCAGAGGCGATGGACAGGGCGGACACTGAAGCTTTCTTT
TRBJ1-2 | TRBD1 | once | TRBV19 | CASSIGVGQNYGYTF | TGTGCCAGTAGTATTGGGGTGGGACAGAACTATGGCTACACCTTC
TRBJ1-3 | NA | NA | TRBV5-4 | CASSLAGDSGNTIYF | TGTGCCAGCAGCTTGGCAGGGGACTCTGGAAACACCATATATTTT
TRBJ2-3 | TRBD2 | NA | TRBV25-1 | CASSESLAGGTDTQYF | TGTGCCAGCAGTGAGTCGCTAGCGGGAGGCACAGATACGCAGTATTTT
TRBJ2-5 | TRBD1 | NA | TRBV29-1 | CSVRGQGAETQYF | TGCAGCGTTCGTGGACAGGGAGCAGAGACCCAGTACTTC
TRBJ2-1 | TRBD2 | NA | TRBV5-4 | CASSFPSGGTDEQFF | TGTGCCAGCAGCTTCCCCAGCGGGGGGACAGATGAGCAGTTCTTC
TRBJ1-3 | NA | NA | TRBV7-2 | CASSSTTLSGNTIYF | TGTGCCAGCAGCTCCACGACACTCTCTGGAAACACCATATATTTT
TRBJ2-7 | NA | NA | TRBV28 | CASSQDTFSYEQYF | TGTGCCAGCAGTCAGGACACCTTCTCCTACGAGCAGTACTTC
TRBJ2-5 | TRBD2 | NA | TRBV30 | CAWSVLTSGQETQYF | TGTGCCTGGAGTGTACTGACTAGCGGCCAAGAGACCCAGTACTTC
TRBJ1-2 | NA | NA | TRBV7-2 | CASSLGAGPGGHYGYTF | TGTGCCAGCAGCTTAGGGGCAGGTCCGGGGGGTCACTATGGCTACACCTTC
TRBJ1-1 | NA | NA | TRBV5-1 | CASSLDSGYGAEAFF | TGCGCCAGCAGCTTGGATTCGGGGTATGGAGCTGAAGCTTTCTTT
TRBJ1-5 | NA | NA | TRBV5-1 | CASSPTDYSNQPQHF | TGCGCCAGCAGCCCGACAGATTATAGCAATCAGCCCCAGCATTTT
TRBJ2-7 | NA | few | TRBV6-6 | CASSYPAQGPEQYF | TGTGCCAGCAGTTATCCAGCACAGGGACCCGAGCAGTACTTC
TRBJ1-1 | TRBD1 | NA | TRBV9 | CASTGGGVDAEAFF | TGTGCCAGCACAGGGGGTGGGGTGGATGCTGAAGCTTTCTTT
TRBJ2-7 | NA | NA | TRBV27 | CASSQNYEQYF | TGTGCCAGCAGTCAAAACTACGAGCAGTACTTC
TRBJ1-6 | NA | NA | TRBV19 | CASSWLGSDSPLHF | TGTGCCAGTAGTTGGTTAGGGAGCGATTCACCCCTCCACTTT
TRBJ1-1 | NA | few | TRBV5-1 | CASSPGQNTEAFF | TGCGCCAGCAGCCCGGGACAGAACACTGAAGCTTTCTTT
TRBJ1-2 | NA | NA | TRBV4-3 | CASSQNQGVDGGYTF | TGCGCCAGCAGCCAAAATCAGGGTGTTGATGGTGGCTACACCTTC
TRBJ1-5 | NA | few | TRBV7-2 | CASSVGLPNQPQHF | TGTGCCAGCAGCGTGGGACTCCCCAATCAGCCCCAGCATTTT
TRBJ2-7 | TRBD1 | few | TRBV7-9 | CASSSLRDRTYYEQYF | TGTGCCAGCAGCTCACTCCGGGACAGGACCTACTACGAGCAGTACTTC
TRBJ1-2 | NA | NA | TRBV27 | CASSSQGHYGYTF | TGTGCCAGCAGTTCTCAGGGCCACTATGGCTACACCTTC
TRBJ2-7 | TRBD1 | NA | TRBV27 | CASSSSGTGIYEQYF | TGTGCCAGCAGTTCCTCCGGGACAGGGATTTACGAGCAGTACTTC
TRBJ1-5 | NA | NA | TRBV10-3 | CAISKARNSNQPQHF | TGTGCCATCAGTAAAGCCCGAAATAGCAATCAGCCCCAGCATTTT
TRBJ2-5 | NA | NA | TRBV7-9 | CASSSPSKGDETQYF | TGTGCCAGCAGCTCCCCGTCTAAGGGAGATGAGACCCAGTACTTC
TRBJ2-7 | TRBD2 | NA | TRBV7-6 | CATGGAPYEQYF | TGTGCCACCGGGGGGGCCCCCTACGAGCAGTACTTC
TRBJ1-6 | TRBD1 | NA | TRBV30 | CAWSETGAYNSPLHF | TGTGCCTGGAGCGAGACAGGGGCCTATAATTCACCCCTCCACTTT
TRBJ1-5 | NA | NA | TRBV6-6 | CASIAGNFRGNQPQHF | TGTGCCAGCATAGCGGGGAATTTTAGGGGCAATCAGCCCCAGCATTTT
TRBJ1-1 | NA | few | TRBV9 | CASSVDRDMNTEAFF | TGTGCCAGCAGCGTAGACAGGGACATGAACACTGAAGCTTTCTTT
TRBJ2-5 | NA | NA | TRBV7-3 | CASSPRGTWETQYF | TGTGCCAGCAGCCCAAGGGGGACCTGGGAGACCCAGTACTTC
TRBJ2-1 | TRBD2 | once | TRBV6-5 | CASSYGTSGVGEQFF | TGTGCCAGCAGTTACGGGACTAGCGGGGTCGGTGAGCAGTTCTTC
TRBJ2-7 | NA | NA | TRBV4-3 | CASSQDISAGQSSYEQYF | TGCGCCAGCAGCCAAGATATCTCTGCTGGACAGAGCTCCTACGAGCAGTACTTC
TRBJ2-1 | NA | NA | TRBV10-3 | CAIDQGNVDEQFF | TGTGCCATCGATCAGGGTAACGTCGATGAGCAGTTCTTC
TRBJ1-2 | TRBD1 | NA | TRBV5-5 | CASSGDRDGYTF | TGTGCCAGCAGCGGAGACAGGGATGGCTACACCTTC
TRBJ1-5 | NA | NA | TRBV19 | CASSIDLLSEYSNQPQHF | TGTGCCAGTAGTATAGATCTGTTGTCAGAATATAGCAATCAGCCCCAGCATTTT
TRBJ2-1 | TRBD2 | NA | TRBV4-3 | CASSQGVAGGYNEQFF | TGCGCCAGCAGCCAAGGGGTAGCGGGGGGCTACAATGAGCAGTTCTTC
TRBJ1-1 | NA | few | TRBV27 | CASSSFSGDTEAFF | TGTGCCAGCAGTTCTTTCTCCGGGGACACTGAAGCTTTCTTT
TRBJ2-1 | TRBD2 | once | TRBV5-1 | CASSLDTSGGEQFF | TGCGCCAGCAGCTTGGACACTAGCGGGGGAGAGCAGTTCTTC
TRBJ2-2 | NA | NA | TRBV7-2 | CASSRTATGELFF | TGTGCCAGCAGCCGGACAGCGACCGGGGAGCTGTTTTTT
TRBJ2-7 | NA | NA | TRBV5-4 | CASSLPDGAYEQYF | TGTGCCAGCAGCTTGCCAGACGGAGCCTACGAGCAGTACTTC
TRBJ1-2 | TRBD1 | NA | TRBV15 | CATSRDLGQESGYTF | TGTGCCACCAGCAGAGATCTGGGACAGGAGTCCGGCTACACCTTC
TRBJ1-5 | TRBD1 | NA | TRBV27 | CASSSGTGGGQPQHF | TGTGCCAGCAGTTCCGGGACAGGGGGTGGTCAGCCCCAGCATTTT
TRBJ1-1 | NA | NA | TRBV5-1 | CASRTGSGVNTEAFF | TGCGCCAGCAGAACAGGTTCCGGTGTGAACACTGAAGCTTTCTTT
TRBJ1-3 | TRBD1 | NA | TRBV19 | CASSSRQGVSGNTIYF | TGTGCCAGTAGTTCACGACAGGGCGTCTCTGGAAACACCATATATTTT
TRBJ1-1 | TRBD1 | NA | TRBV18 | CASSPVSGTANTEAFF | TGTGCCAGCTCACCCGTTTCGGGGACAGCGAACACTGAAGCTTTCTTT
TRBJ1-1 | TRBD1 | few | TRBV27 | CASSGQGHTEAFF | TGTGCCAGCAGCGGACAGGGTCACACTGAAGCTTTCTTT